This TCR beta chain emerged from a study of blood T cells in healthy people across ages. The germline CDR1 and CDR2 sequences are SGDLS and YYNGEE. The CDR3 spans 14 residues. The V and J ends lost 0 bases and 3 bases respectively, with 9 bases between them. The second PCR ran about 6 to 12 cycles with a sample-barcoded 5' primer and J-beta primers. In TCRdb, the 5' RACE reads were re-called with MiXCR into one record per CDR3 protein. Of approximately 780,000 distinct CDR3 sequences in the sample, roughly 25% were seen once. This sample was shared with a second study, whose subject was T cells of mothers and their children.

The receptor's source is a boy between 5 and 17 years old in good health. The material sequenced was blood. This chain uses TRBV9 with TRBJ1-2; possibly TRBD1 for D (6 bases). Here the CDR3 DNA reads TGTGCCAGCAGCGTAGGCAAGGGGGACTATGGCTACACCTTC. Translated, it gives CASSVGKGDYGYTF.